This T cell receptor (beta chain) was obtained from a study of blood T cell repertoires in COVID-19 (dated by TCRdb to between 2020 and 2021). Some background on the complete study: The collaborator samples originated in the United States, Italy and Spain and spanned the acute and convalescent phases of COVID-19. Where available, HLA class I and class II types were taken from metadata supplied by the sample provider and were not determined by assay-based typing. The dataset comprised deeply sampled blood TCRbeta repertoires from subjects exposed to, actively infected with, or recovered from COVID-19. The prospective study material was composed of cDNA or gDNA derived from T cells, B-cell-depleted T cells, or PBMCs. The samples were drawn from the first 160 participants of the ongoing ImmuneRACE study and from roughly 1,300 subjects provided by 6 global collaborators. The repertoires were released in a freely available public database intended as a resource for research on the immune response to SARS-CoV-2. The sample metadata nearly always contained a de-identified subject ID, COVID-19 status, age in years and sex. On the study overall, not on this receptor specifically: The amount of clinical and demographic metadata varied by source and participant and was provided uncurated.

Enrolling through a virtual design, the prospective study's participants ranged in age from roughly 18 to 95 years and lived across around 25 United States geographic areas. In the prospective study, cohorts were assigned on the basis of participant-reported clinical history obtained from a screening survey and a study questionnaire. Recovered participants in ImmuneRACE Cohort 3 were defined as having two consecutive negative NP/OP PCR tests, clearance from a healthcare professional, or resolution of symptoms. In the prospective study, whole blood, serum and a nasopharyngeal or oropharyngeal swab were collected from each participant by mobile phlebotomists. Over an approximately 2-month period, participants in the prospective study had the option of providing additional blood draws and questionnaires. Prospective study blood samples were shipped either frozen or at room temperature before DNA extraction.

Concerning this clone itself: Its specific antigen is unknown. No much larger clonotype is one base removed from it; base qualities were not supplied.

The germline V gene (reference sequence) specifies PRHDT as CDR1 and FYEKMQ as CDR2. Trimming at the junction amounts to 6 bases on V and 2 bases on J, and the germline ends lie 14 bases apart. The CDR3, from cysteine to phenylalanine, totals 15 residues. The entry retains the CDR3 DNA only, 45 bases that are in frame from base 1. The immunoSEQ Assay, a bias-controlled multiplex PCR, was used to amplify TCRbeta CDR3 regions from genomic DNA. The original methods were these. The number of nucleated cells in each sample was estimated from the amplification of reference gene primers within the assay. To quantify the absolute abundance of each unique TCRbeta CDR3 rearrangement, sequence reads were collapsed and filtered. For each sample, productive Simpson clonality was calculated as the square root of Simpson's diversity index over productive rearrangements. TCRdb stores this immuneACCESS table with in-frame sequences only. Part of the clones is absent; in the studies checked, under half of the shortfall reflects unresolved V genes, and no reason is known for the rest. V and J calls and clone size are given by that table; D and trimming were obtained from the DNA. A total of roughly 260,000 clones appear in this sample, roughly nine tenths of them only once. The ten largest clones capture roughly 3% of the sample.

Sample: PBMCs or T cells enriched from blood (not recorded which). The chain is made from TRBV13 and TRBJ1-3; the D gene assignment is ambiguous. The clonotype comes from a woman aged 18 to 35 who had recovered from COVID-19. The CDR3 corresponds to CASSWSSGPGNTIYF. The sequenced DNA is TGTGCCAGCAGTTGGTCATCCGGTCCTGGAAACACCATATATTTT.